The T cell receptor beta chain described here comes from a study of T cell responses to AZD1222 COVID-19 vaccine. Study-wide findings and caveats: Spike-specific TCR breadth and depth grew following two AZD1222 doses. Spike regions recognized by vaccine-associated CD4 TCRs spanned the protein, led by 160-218 and 743-854. Clonal diversity was possibly underestimated, and white British individuals and females predominated among donors.

Sequencing was performed with immunoSEQ multiplex PCR; in TCRdb, only in-frame clones are kept and a portion is missing. Among 95,000 to 100,000 clones listed, around 83% were seen once. Trimming took off 0 bases at V and 7 bases at J, with 12 bases between the two ends. The germline gives CDR1 GTSNPN, CDR2 SVGIG (reference sequence). The CDR3 has 14 amino acids. This clone was observed a handful of times. Its antigen is undetermined. This chain uses TRBV30 with TRBJ1-4, with a tentative D call TRBD1 (5 bases). The receptor comes from an adult in good health. Sequenced material: peripheral blood, taken on day 0 of AZD1222 vaccination. The CDR3 reads CAWSVGGGGEKLFF. The CDR3 nucleotides are TGTGCCTGGAGTGTCGGCGGGGGTGGTGAAAAACTGTTTTTT.